This T cell receptor (beta chain) was identified during a study of shared clonotypes between healthy human individuals (dated by TCRdb to 2019 to 2021). Study-wide context: The cohort included three men and two women between 18 and 49 years of age. For each donor, three plates each were used for CD4 naive and CD4 memory, two plates were used for CD8 naive, and one plate was used for CD8 memory. Blood TCR repertoires of roughly five healthy adults were deeply sequenced to estimate repertoire size and the extent of clonotype sharing between individuals. To increase sequencing depth and limit assay-specific biases, TCR repertoire library preparation and sequencing were carried out by different laboratories using diverse techniques. Per donor, leukapheresis produced somewhere between about 0.94 and 10 billion PBMCs.

The donors were healthy, HIV-negative adults who had no recently reported acute infections or vaccinations. All donors were Caucasian adults living in Nashville, Tennessee, USA. CD4+ T cells were enriched through magnetic negative selection, after which naive cells were positively selected on CD45RA and the remaining negative fraction served as the memory subset. Blood was collected by leukapheresis, and PBMCs were isolated by Ficoll-Histopaque density gradient centrifugation and then cryopreserved in liquid nitrogen vapor phase. Purity and quantity of every magnetically sorted T cell population were checked by analytical flow cytometry. Each sorted fraction had its genomic DNA isolated and then quantified by UV absorbance on a Nanodrop 2000c. Using the deep immunoSEQ assay, TCR CDR3 regions were amplified from genomic DNA by multiplex PCR. For each cell subset, the extracted genomic DNA was distributed evenly across all wells of several immunoSEQ 96-well plates, and each plate served as one replicate. For sorted subsets, about 0.2 ug genomic DNA, equal to 30,000 to 35,000 T cell genomes, was loaded into each replicate PCR. Purified libraries were quantified with a Qubit 3.0 fluorometer, sized on a Bioanalyzer 2100, and re-quantified with the KAPA Library Quantification kit. Every immunoSEQ 96-well plate was sequenced on a separate single-read 150-cycle Illumina NextSeq 550 flow cell. As for how the authors treated the data: The immunoSEQ output contained only junctional sequences without quality scores, so filtering could not match that applied to full-length reads. To assign V/J genes and CDR3, sequences were annotated against IMGT germline references using PyIR, a Python wrapper for IgBLAST v1.9. Reads with weak V/J assignments (E-value above 1e-6), missing CDR3, stop codons, out-of-frame junctions, or ambiguous translated residues were removed. A V3J clonotype was defined by an identical inferred V gene, J gene, and CDR3 amino acid sequence. The percentage overlap between two repertoires was calculated by dividing the number of shared unique clonotypes by the size of the smaller repertoire. Three approaches were used to assess repertoire richness: RTK rarefaction, the Chao1 estimator, and Recon v2.1 estimates of unobserved clonotypes. Generation probabilities for all TCRbeta clonotypes obtained by the gDNA method from four donors were computed using OLGA. Not all clones reach the TCRdb copy of this immuneACCESS table, which keeps in-frame sequences only. Checked studies attribute under half of the gap to unresolved V genes and leave the rest unexplained. That table is the source of V, J and clone size, and D and trimming were worked out from the DNA. For this sample the table gives about 2.3 million clones, of which about 92% were detected only once. 0.39% of the sample goes to the ten largest clones.

The CDR3 spans 13 residues, from the cysteine through the phenylalanine. Left in the record is the CDR3 DNA by itself, 39 bases read in frame from the first base. Per the germline V gene, KGHSH is the CDR1 and LQKENI is the CDR2. V and J lose 4 bases and 6 bases, and a span of 11 bases separates them. Results the study describes overall, beyond this receptor: The small number of donors limited the genetic and exposure-history diversity represented. Incomplete sequencing was indicated by rarefaction of sorted-subset datasets, despite the large sequencing depth. Larger estimated clonotype richness was generally found for naive subsets than for memory subsets. Sampling was limited to blood, and TCR repertoires in tissue likely differ from TCR repertoires in blood. Based on pairwise subsampling, the degree of clonotype sharing among donors was expected to be affected by sequencing depth. Across four donors, 5% to 6% of naive CD4, around 3.5% of naive CD8, 2.3% of memory CD4, and 0.4% of memory CD8 clonotypes were shared. Higher generation probabilities were observed for clonotypes shared by all four sorted-subset donors than for non-shared clonotypes.

A word on this clone: Its antigen is currently not known. No base quality information exists; no much larger clone differs at one position.

The sequenced sample was naive CD4+ T cells from PBMCs. The cell subset or site label corresponds to: CD45RA+ positively selected. This TCR was sampled from a man between 18 and 35 years old in good health. Some clones in this sample may be carry-over from other donors' samples. The chain employs TRBV18 and TRBJ2-3, with a tentative D call of TRBD1 or TRBD2, each matching 5 bases. The CDR3 protein is CASSRLGVDTQYF. The bases read TGTGCCAGCTCACGTTTGGGGGTGGATACGCAGTATTTT.